These 17 T cell receptor beta chains originate from one sample sequenced in a study of T cell changes during pregnancy in multiple sclerosis. This table comes from immunoSEQ multiplex PCR, and its TCRdb copy is limited to in-frame clones, with some not included. The sample gives roughly 90,000 clones, 91% of which show up once; 0.95% is in the top ten. The sequenced sample was peripheral blood, obtained before pregnancy. Every receptor here comes from a female donor with multiple sclerosis, enrolled in a pregnancy study.

V usage is TRBV28 and J usage is TRBJ1-2; D is uncertain. This CDR3 spans 10 amino acids. Germline V gene data show CDR1 as MDHEN and CDR2 as SYDVKM. V was cut by 8 bases and J by 2 bases, with 3 bases left in between. The CDR3 nucleotides are TGTGCCAGCTCAAACTATGGCTACACCTTC. Protein: CASSNYGYTF.

The gene calls are TRBV14 and TRBJ2-2; 11 nucleotides agree with TRBD2. The length of the CDR3 is 21 residues. Trimming cost V 0 bases and J 0 bases; bases outside gene matches: 12. The germline V gene has CDR1 SGHDN and CDR2 FVKESK. The CDR3 spells CASSQDFVGLAGGTNTGELFF. In DNA form, the CDR3 reads TGTGCCAGCAGCCAAGATTTCGTTGGTCTAGCGGGGGGCACGAACACCGGGGAGCTGTTTTTT.

This clone was seen only once. The V gene is TRBV29-1, the J gene TRBJ2-5; 9 bases match TRBD2. Looked up from germline, CDR1 is SQVTM and CDR2 is ANQGSEA. This CDR3 is 17 amino acids long. V shed 5 bases and J 2 bases; nucleotides not matched to a gene: 15. The CDR3 nucleotides read TGCAGCGTTCCTTATAGCGGGAGCCGGGGTATTCAAGAGACCCAGTACTTC. It is translated as CSVPYSGSRGIQETQYF.

The V call is TRBV7-7, the J call TRBJ2-1; 7 nucleotides line up with TRBD2. Looked up from germline, CDR1 is SSHAT and CDR2 is FNYEAQ (reference sequence). This CDR3 has 14 amino acids. V shed 1 base and J 7 bases; nucleotides not matched to a gene: 4. The CDR3 sequence: CASSLGLAQNEQFF. As DNA, the CDR3 is TGTGCCAGCAGCTTAGGACTAGCCCAGAATGAGCAGTTCTTC. The variable domain in full, completed from reference TRBV7-7 and TRBJ2-1, reads GAGVSQSPRYKVTKRGQDVTLRCDPISSHATLYWYQQALGQGPEFLTYFNYEAQPDKSGLPSDRFSAERPEGSISTLTIQRTEQRDSAMYRCASSLGLAQNEQFFGPGTRLTVL.

The chain has TRBV19 and TRBJ2-3; D unresolved. The CDR3 covers 14 residues. Per germline, CDR1 LNHDA and CDR2 SQIVND (reference sequence). Trimming cost V 6 bases and J 0 bases, with 10 bases left between them. In DNA form, the CDR3 reads TGTGCCAGTAGCATTCAGGTTAGCACAGATACGCAGTATTTT. Translated, it gives CASSIQVSTDTQYF.

The chain recombines TRBV15 with TRBJ1-4, with unresolved D. This CDR3 has 16 residues. The germline V and J ends were trimmed by 0 bases and 5 bases, with 13 bases remaining between them. The germline gives CDR1 LNHNV, CDR2 YYDKDF (reference sequence). The CDR3 sequence: CATSRDGGAVNEKLFF. The CDR3 region has the DNA TGTGCCACCAGCAGAGATGGAGGAGCCGTAAATGAAAAACTGTTTTTT.

The chain employs TRBV19 and TRBJ1-2; D gene ambiguous. This CDR3 is 14 amino acids long. Germline V CDR1 and CDR2: LNHDA, SQIVND (reference sequence). V lost 6 bases, J lost 2 bases, and 13 bases lay in between. The DNA of the CDR3 is TGTGCCAGTAGCCCCTCTAGTTGGAACTATGGCTACACCTTC. Translation: CASSPSSWNYGYTF.

The chain has TRBV7-9 and TRBJ1-3; D unresolved. CDR3 length: 14 residues. With 1 base removed from V and 4 bases from J, the gap between germline ends came to 8 bases. Germline lookup yields CDR1 SEHNR and CDR2 FQNEAQ (reference sequence). The CDR3 bases are TGTGCCAGCAGCTTAGTACAGAGAGGAAACACCATATATTTT. Its protein product is CASSLVQRGNTIYF.

This clone was detected a few times. The chain uses TRBV6-5 and TRBJ2-6, with TRBD2 matching 13 bases. Germline V lookup: CDR1 MNHEY, CDR2 SVGAGI. The CDR3 has 15 amino acids. V dropped 8 bases and J dropped 3; count of bases not matched to a gene: 1. As DNA, the CDR3 is TGTGCCAGCTGGACTAGCGGGAGTGGGGCCAACGTCCTGACTTTC. Translating it yields CASWTSGSGANVLTF.

The rearrangement joins TRBV7-2 to TRBJ2-7; D gene unclear. This CDR3 is 11 amino acids long. V lost 4 bases and J lost 2, with 3 bases in between. Germline CDR1 reads SGHTA; CDR2 reads FQGNSA. The CDR3 spells CASSSAYEQYF. The CDR3 coding sequence is TGTGCCAGCAGCTCTGCCTACGAGCAGTACTTC.

J is TRBJ1-3 and V is TRBV7-9, with D uncertain. Germline CDR1 is SEHNR and CDR2 is FQNEAQ (reference sequence). The ends were cut back, 1 base at V and 2 bases at J, with 3 bases in the middle. The CDR3 runs 13 residues. The CDR3 loop is CASSLGTGNTIYF. The CDR3 coding sequence is TGTGCCAGCAGCTTAGGTACTGGAAACACCATATATTTT.

This chain connects TRBV5-8 to TRBJ1-2; 10 bases match TRBD1. The CDR3 spans 16 residues. The ends lost 4 bases at V and 5 bases at J; junction bases unmatched: 11. CDR1 and CDR2 from the germline V gene are SGHTS and YDEGEE. In nucleotides, the CDR3 is TGTGCCAGCAGCCAAAACCCCGGGACAGGGGTTTATGGCTACACCTTC. Its protein product is CASSQNPGTGVYGYTF.

This clone was observed once. The chain couples TRBV5-1 to TRBJ2-3; TRBD2 matches at 12 bases. Losses at the gene ends were 4 bases for V and 0 bases for J; bases not matched to a gene: 3. Germline loops: CDR1 SGHRS, CDR2 YFSETQ. This CDR3 region has 16 residues. The CDR3, as DNA: TGCGCCAGCAGCCTGACTAGCGGGAGCAGCACAGATACGCAGTATTTT. It is translated as CASSLTSGSSTDTQYF.

The rearrangement uses TRBV4-2 and TRBJ2-2; 8 nucleotides agree with TRBD2. The CDR3 is made up of 15 amino acids. The germline gives CDR1 LGHNA, CDR2 YNFKEQ. With 4 bases clipped from V and 3 bases from J, the junction kept 4 bases outside the gene matches. Here the CDR3 DNA reads TGTGCCAGCAGCCGAAGCGGGAGAGACACCGGGGAGCTGTTTTTT. Translation: CASSRSGRDTGELFF.

The CDR3 DNA sequence: TGTGCCAGTAGTATAGATACCAGCTACGAGCAGTACTTC. It codes for CASSIDTSYEQYF. The chain uses TRBV19 and TRBJ2-7; D gene unclear. The CDR3 covers 13 residues. CDR1 is LNHDA and CDR2 is SQIVND in the germline V gene (reference sequence). V shed 0 bases and J shed 3 bases, with 6 bases lying between them.

The V and J genes are TRBV7-9 and TRBJ1-2; D ambiguous. Between the trimmed V and J ends, which lost 3 bases and 8 bases, there was a span of 13 bases. Germline values: CDR1 SEHNR, CDR2 FQNEAQ (reference sequence). The CDR3 runs 13 residues. The CDR3 region has the DNA TGTGCCAGCAGCTTCTACGGTTCCCGGGGCTACACCTTC. It encodes CASSFYGSRGYTF.

This chain links TRBV11-2 with TRBJ1-6; the match to TRBD1 covers 7 bases. The CDR3 covers 16 residues. Per the germline V gene, CDR1 is SGHAT and CDR2 is FQNNGV. The V segment lost 5 bases and the J segment 9 bases; nucleotides outside the gene matches: 13. CDR3 region: CASSRDRQGISSPLHF. CDR3 bases: TGTGCCAGCAGCCGAGATAGACAGGGAATTTCTTCACCCCTCCACTTT.